This T cell receptor beta chain is drawn from a study of blood T cells in healthy people across ages. Broader study findings: There was a strong correlation between TCR beta diversity and naive T cell percentage.

The CDR3 is 13 residues long. Germline-derived CDR1 and CDR2 are SGDLS and YYNGEE. This clonotype was detected only a few times. Its cognate antigen is unknown. At one boundary the junction diverges from the germline segment, which might be a read error. PCR was performed a second time for about 7 to 11 cycles using a sample-barcoded 5' primer and a J-beta primer mix. TCRdb recomputed calls from the 5' RACE reads with MiXCR, one row per CDR3 protein. The sample includes around 1,000,000 distinct CDR3 sequences, almost 25% of them seen just once. The data were also submitted as part of a second study, on T cells of mothers and their children.

Material: blood. The V gene is TRBV9, the J gene TRBJ1-1, with D possibly being TRBD1 (6 bases). The source is a girl aged 2 to 9 in good health. The CDR3 loop is CASSVGGGAEAFF. Here the CDR3 DNA reads TGCGCCAGCAGCGTAGGAGGGGGGGCTGAAGCTTTCTTT.